The rows below give T cell receptor beta chains drawn from one sample of a study of blood T cell repertoires in COVID-19. Clones were read by immunoSEQ multiplex PCR, and TCRdb kept only the in-frame ones, dropping some. The sample shows fewer than 200,000 clones, about 84% of them seen only once. Input material: PBMCs or T cells enriched from blood (not recorded which). These receptor sequences come from a middle-aged man who had recovered from COVID-19. Each CDR3 is given with its conserved first and last residue. Each record gives: V gene, J gene, D gene, clone size, CDR3 protein, CDR3 DNA. D genes are given only for firm matches. Clone size is shown for a subset of rows, as once, few, many or a class of expanded clone.

TRBV6-4	TRBJ2-4	TRBD1	NA	CASSEQGVAKNIQYF	TGTGCCAGCAGTGAACAGGGGGTGGCCAAAAACATTCAGTACTTC
TRBV7-3	TRBJ2-6	NA	NA	CASSRHGQSGANVLTF	TGTGCCAGCAGCCGACATGGACAGTCTGGGGCCAACGTCCTGACTTTC
TRBV13	TRBJ1-6	NA	NA	CASSARWQRSPLHF	TGTGCCAGCAGCGCCCGTTGGCAACGATCACCCCTCCACTTT
TRBV6-5	TRBJ1-2	NA	NA	CASRDTSYTF	TGTGCCAGCAGAGACACAAGCTACACCTTC
TRBV7-6	TRBJ2-3	NA	NA	CASSSNAGALTDTQYF	TGTGCCAGCAGCTCTAACGCAGGGGCTCTCACAGATACGCAGTATTTT
TRBV6-5	TRBJ2-5	TRBD2	NA	CASSYSTSGGQETQYF	TGTGCCAGCAGTTACTCGACTAGCGGGGGCCAAGAGACCCAGTACTTC
TRBV10-3	TRBJ1-5	NA	NA	CAISESLVGSGYSNQPQHF	TGTGCCATCAGTGAGTCGTTGGTCGGGTCCGGGTATAGCAATCAGCCCCAGCATTTT
TRBV28	TRBJ1-3	TRBD1	NA	CASSLGQGSGNTIYF	TGTGCCAGCAGCCTGGGACAGGGCTCCGGAAACACCATATATTTT
TRBV11-3	TRBJ2-1	TRBD1	NA	CASSATGAEQFF	TGTGCCAGCAGCGCGACAGGGGCTGAGCAGTTCTTC
TRBV7-9	TRBJ2-5	TRBD1	NA	CASSQRPGQGVAQYF	TGTGCCAGCAGCCAAAGGCCGGGACAGGGTGTTGCCCAGTACTTC
TRBV27	TRBJ2-7	TRBD1	NA	CASSTPGQGFHEQYF	TGTGCCAGCAGCACGCCGGGACAGGGTTTCCACGAGCAGTACTTC
TRBV2	TRBJ1-4	NA	once	CASTFLRNEKLFF	TGTGCCAGCACCTTCCTACGAAATGAAAAACTGTTTTTT
TRBV30	TRBJ1-1	NA	few	CASVRTALNTEAFF	TGTGCCTCTGTAAGGACAGCATTGAACACTGAAGCTTTCTTT
TRBV28	TRBJ1-2	NA	NA	CASNRVGYGYTF	TGTGCCAGCAACAGGGTAGGCTATGGCTACACCTTC
TRBV5-4	TRBJ1-1	NA	NA	CASSWGGAWTEAFF	TGTGCCAGCAGCTGGGGGGGGGCTTGGACTGAAGCTTTCTTT
TRBV7-7	TRBJ2-2	NA	NA	CASSPQGPGELFF	TGTGCTAGCAGCCCACAGGGCCCCGGGGAGCTGTTTTTT
TRBV7-6	TRBJ2-4	NA	once	CASSPGRLVAKNIQYF	TGTGCCAGCAGCCCAGGGCGACTCGTAGCCAAAAACATTCAGTACTTC
TRBV7-2	TRBJ2-2	NA	NA	CASSGRTARTTGELFF	TGTGCCAGCAGTGGCCGGACAGCGCGGACAACCGGGGAGCTGTTTTTT
TRBV5-1	TRBJ1-6	TRBD1	NA	CASSLDDRGGSVLHF	TGCGCCAGCAGCTTGGATGACAGGGGAGGTTCGGTGCTCCACTTT
TRBV20-1	TRBJ1-2	NA	NA	CSASPLGSYYGYTF	TGCAGTGCTAGTCCTCTAGGTAGTTACTATGGCTACACCTTC
TRBV27	TRBJ2-5	NA	NA	CASSLSPRGETQYF	TGTGCCAGCAGTTTATCCCCTCGGGGGGAGACCCAGTACTTC
TRBV6-6	TRBJ2-2	TRBD1	NA	CASSHGTATGELFF	TGTGCCAGCAGTCACGGGACAGCCACCGGGGAGCTGTTTTTT
TRBV10-1	TRBJ1-5	TRBD1	NA	CASSTGQANQPQHF	TGCGCCAGCAGTACCGGACAGGCGAATCAGCCCCAGCATTTT
TRBV2	TRBJ1-3	NA	NA	CASSLQGVPSGNTIYF	TGTGCCAGCAGTTTACAGGGAGTACCTTCTGGAAACACCATATATTTT
TRBV3-1/TRBV3-2	TRBJ1-1	NA	NA	CASSQEALRQGKNTEAFF	TGTGCCAGCAGCCAAGAGGCTCTGCGGCAAGGAAAGAACACTGAAGCTTTCTTT
TRBV7-2	TRBJ2-1	NA	NA	CASSLVFGENNEQFF	TGTGCCAGCAGCTTAGTTTTCGGGGAGAACAATGAGCAGTTCTTC
TRBV6-5	TRBJ1-6	NA	NA	CASAGRANNSPLHF	TGTGCCAGCGCGGGTAGGGCGAATAATTCACCCCTCCACTTT
TRBV28	TRBJ1-5	TRBD1	NA	CASSLGQAFGQPQHF	TGTGCCAGCAGTTTAGGACAGGCCTTCGGTCAGCCCCAGCATTTT
TRBV11-1	TRBJ2-1	NA	once	CASSPSGWVTNEQFF	TGTGCCAGCAGCCCCAGCGGCTGGGTAACAAATGAGCAGTTCTTC
TRBV7-6	TRBJ2-6	NA	NA	CASSLGSDFSGANVLTF	TGTGCCAGCAGCTTAGGGAGTGATTTCTCTGGGGCCAACGTCCTGACTTTC
TRBV9	TRBJ1-5	TRBD1	NA	CASSSGQGDNQPQHF	TGTGCCAGCAGCTCCGGACAGGGTGACAATCAGCCCCAGCATTTT
TRBV6-4	TRBJ1-1	TRBD1	NA	CASSAQGAGTEAFF	TGTGCCAGCAGTGCACAGGGGGCAGGGACTGAAGCTTTCTTT
TRBV14	TRBJ2-7	TRBD1	NA	CASSRSTGTGTYEQYF	TGTGCCAGCAGCCGGTCAACCGGGACAGGGACCTACGAGCAGTACTTC
TRBV18	TRBJ1-1	TRBD1	NA	CASSPLQGVLTEAFF	TGTGCCAGCTCGCCCCTACAGGGGGTACTCACTGAAGCTTTCTTT
TRBV9	TRBJ1-6	NA	few	CASSVAAGGSNGSPLHF	TGTGCCAGCAGCGTAGCTGCCGGGGGTTCGAATGGTTCACCCCTCCACTTT
TRBV4-2	TRBJ1-2	NA	NA	CASSQDRPPRGGYTF	TGTGCCAGCAGCCAAGATCGTCCCCCACGGGGTGGCTACACCTTC
TRBV5-4	TRBJ1-5	NA	once	CASSPDRRDQPQHF	TGTGCCAGCAGCCCGGACAGAAGGGATCAGCCCCAGCATTTT
TRBV15	TRBJ1-4	NA	NA	CATSRVNGGLFF	TGTGCCACCAGCAGAGTGAACGGGGGACTGTTTTTT
TRBV28	TRBJ1-1	NA	NA	CASSLVDSNTEAFF	TGTGCCAGCAGTTTAGTAGACTCGAACACTGAAGCTTTCTTT
TRBV7-2	TRBJ1-2	TRBD1	NA	CASSFGTGTLGYTF	TGTGCCAGCAGCTTCGGGACAGGGACGTTGGGCTACACCTTC
TRBV9	TRBJ1-5	NA	NA	CASSAGHSNQPQHF	TGTGCCAGCAGCGCGGGACACTCAAATCAGCCCCAGCATTTT
TRBV15	TRBJ2-5	TRBD1	NA	CATSRYGGTGHQETQYF	TGTGCCACCAGCAGATATGGGGGGACAGGCCACCAAGAGACCCAGTACTTC
TRBV19	TRBJ2-7	TRBD2	NA	CASSIEGEGEQYF	TGTGCCAGTAGTATAGAGGGGGAGGGCGAGCAGTACTTC